This T cell receptor (beta chain) was recorded in a study of cytomegalovirus exposure and HLA in healthy donors. Study results and caveats: Cytomegalovirus status was reportedly diagnosed by the classifier with high specificity and sensitivity. TCR clusters originating in the first cohort tended to co-occur in the 120 validation repertoires, according to a later analysis.

Deletions cut 5 bases from V and 5 bases from J, with 18 bases between. Germline loops: CDR1 SEHNR, CDR2 FQNEAQ (reference sequence). The CDR3 is 15 residues long. Sequencing used immunoSEQ multiplex PCR; TCRdb keeps in-frame clones, though not all of them. There are under 150,000 clones in the sample; around 87% occur only once, and roughly 6% lies in the top ten. The sample holds one count of this clone. The antigen is undetermined. The chain links TRBV7-9 to TRBJ1-1, with a possible D match to TRBD1 (5 bases). The receptor was derived from a woman under 30 in good health and CMV-seropositive. The sequenced material came from PBMCs. The CDR3 is CASSPIRGRITEAFF. Written as DNA, the CDR3 is TGTGCCAGCAGCCCGATAAGGGGCAGGATTACTGAAGCTTTCTTT.